A selection of T cell receptor beta chains follows, all from one sample in a study of OX40 agonist ivuxolimab in advanced cancers. Clones were read by immunoSEQ multiplex PCR, and TCRdb kept only the in-frame ones, dropping some. The table records tens of thousands of clones, about four fifths of them present only once. The specimen comprised CD4+ or CD8+ T cells sorted from blood, sampled in a trial of the OX40 agonist ivuxolimab. The receptor source for this set is an adult with an advanced solid tumor such as melanoma, head and neck, liver or kidney cancer. The CDR3 runs from the conserved cysteine through the conserved F or W. The D gene is left open where the match is weak. A clone size is listed for some rows: how often the clone was seen (once, few, many), or a class if it is expanded.

>TRBJ2-7|NA|TRBD2|TRBV19
CASSIAASGTPRGQYF
TGTGCCAGTAGTATCGCGGCTAGCGGGACCCCTCGTGGGCAGTACTTC
>TRBJ2-7|once|TRBD2|TRBV5-1
CASSLATIQGGSLQYF
TGCGCCAGCAGCTTGGCGACTATCCAGGGAGGGTCTCTGCAGTACTTC
>TRBJ2-2|NA|NA|TRBV11-2
CASSLTASTGELFF
TGTGCCAGCAGCCTGACAGCTTCCACCGGGGAGCTGTTTTTT
>TRBJ2-7|NA|NA|TRBV19
CASSIDRRYEQYF
TGTGCCAGTAGTATAGATCGAAGGTACGAGCAGTACTTC
>TRBJ1-3|NA|NA|TRBV7-2
CASSLDVSRRYTIYF
TGTGCCAGCAGCTTAGATGTCAGCAGACGATACACCATATATTTT
>TRBJ1-1|NA|NA|TRBV6-6
CASTYTLNTEAFF
TGTGCCAGCACATACACCCTGAACACTGAAGCTTTCTTT
>TRBJ1-6|NA|NA|TRBV14
CASSQEASSPLHF
TGTGCCAGCAGCCAAGAAGCAAGTTCACCCCTCCACTTT
>TRBJ1-5|NA|NA|TRBV7-9
CASSLIGGSGQPQHF
TGTGCCAGCAGCTTGATCGGGGGGTCGGGGCAGCCCCAGCATTTT
>TRBJ1-2|few|NA|TRBV19
CASSISGPGGYTF
TGTGCCAGTAGTATATCGGGCCCAGGTGGCTACACCTTC
>TRBJ2-1|NA|NA|TRBV5-1
CASSPETAPNYNEQFF
TGCGCCAGCAGCCCAGAGACAGCTCCAAACTACAATGAGCAGTTCTTC
>TRBJ1-5|NA|NA|TRBV6-1
CASSDPAGNQPQHF
TGTGCCAGCAGTGACCCGGCGGGCAATCAGCCCCAGCATTTT
>TRBJ1-6|NA|TRBD1|TRBV5-8
CASSTGTGDNSPLHF
TGTGCCAGCAGCACTGGGACAGGGGACAATTCACCCCTCCACTTT
>TRBJ1-2|NA|NA|TRBV6-5
CASSGRDTHGYTF
TGTGCCAGCAGTGGACGGGACACCCATGGCTACACCTTC
>TRBJ2-4|NA|TRBD1|TRBV19
CASSRGQVVGFSIQYF
TGTGCCAGTAGTAGGGGACAGGTGGTGGGTTTTAGCATTCAGTACTTC
>TRBJ2-1|NA|NA|TRBV6-6
CASSTQGNEQFF
TGTGCCAGCAGTACTCAGGGTAATGAGCAGTTCTTC
>TRBJ1-6|NA|NA|TRBV5-1
CASSLTENSPLHF
TGCGCCAGCAGCTTGACGGAGAATTCACCCCTCCACTTT
>TRBJ1-2|once|TRBD1|TRBV6-5
CASSYSGTGWYGYTF
TGTGCCAGCAGTTACTCAGGGACAGGGTGGTATGGCTACACCTTC